These 13 T cell receptor beta chains were sequenced from one sample in a study of blood T cell repertoires in COVID-19. The table came from immunoSEQ multiplex PCR; TCRdb's copy has only in-frame clones and leaves some out. Of hundreds of thousands of clones listed, 86% are singletons. Sample: peripheral blood. The receptors stem from a woman in her seventies with COVID-19, enrolled during active disease.

This clone was observed once. V and J are TRBV28 and TRBJ2-7, with D possibly matching TRBD1 (5 bases). Per germline, CDR1 MDHEN and CDR2 SYDVKM. The CDR3 consists of 14 residues. Between the trimmed V and J ends, which lost 8 bases and 2 bases, there was a span of 16 bases. Here the CDR3 DNA reads TGTGCCAGCGGCCTCGTGGGGCCGACCTACGAGCAGTACTTC. This gives the protein CASGLVGPTYEQYF.

The chain uses TRBV3-1 (or the pseudogene TRBV3-2) and TRBJ2-2; no clear D gene. The CDR3 extends over 14 amino acids. V was shortened by 0 bases and J by 6 bases, with 8 bases between the two germline ends. CDR1 and CDR2 from the germline V gene are LGHDT and YNNKEL (reference sequence). In DNA form, the CDR3 reads TGTGCCAGCAGCCAAGACAAATTCCCCGGGGAGCTGTTTTTT. This gives the protein CASSQDKFPGELFF.

This chain links TRBV19 with TRBJ2-7; 10 nucleotides agree with TRBD1. Germline CDR1 LNHDA, CDR2 SQIVND (reference sequence). The CDR3 consists of 16 residues. With 7 bases clipped from V and 7 bases from J, the junction kept 16 bases outside the gene matches. The CDR3 reads CASKVSSGTGVNEQYF. The CDR3 bases are TGTGCCAGTAAAGTGTCCAGCGGGACAGGGGTGAATGAGCAGTACTTC.

The chain employs TRBV19 and TRBJ2-2, with 13 bases identical to TRBD2. With V trimmed by 4 bases and J by 6 bases, 5 bases remained unmatched. This CDR3 comprises 16 residues. Germline V gene lookup returns CDR1 LNHDA and CDR2 SQIVND (reference sequence). The DNA for the CDR3 is TGTGCCAGTAGTAGGGAACTAGCGGGGGGGGCCGGGGAGCTGTTTTTT. It specifies CASSRELAGGAGELFF.

The V gene is TRBV5-1, the J gene TRBJ1-5; 7 nucleotides align to TRBD1. V dropped 0 bases and J dropped 2; count of bases not matched to a gene: 2. The germline CDR1 and CDR2 sequences are SGHRS and YFSETQ. The CDR3 runs to 15 residues. CDR3 sequence (DNA): TGCGCCAGCAGCTTGGAAGGGGGCGGCAATCAGCCCCAGCATTTT. It yields the protein CASSLEGGGNQPQHF.

This clone appeared once. The chain uses TRBV5-1 and TRBJ1-1; D call uncertain. V was cut by 0 bases and J by 0 bases, with 6 bases left in between. The CDR3 extends over 14 amino acids. Looked up from germline, CDR1 is SGHRS and CDR2 is YFSETQ. Here the CDR3 reads CASSLGQVNTEAFF. In DNA form, the CDR3 reads TGCGCCAGCAGCTTGGGGCAGGTGAACACTGAAGCTTTCTTT. Supplemented by reference TRBV5-1 and TRBJ1-1, the full variable domain reads KAGVTQTPRYLIKTRGQQVTLSCSPISGHRSVSWYQQTPGQGLQFLFEYFSETQRNKGNFPGRFSGRQFSNSRSEMNVSTLELGDSALYLCASSLGQVNTEAFFGQGTRLTVV.

The rearrangement links TRBV28 to TRBJ1-1; D might be TRBD1 (5 bases). CDR1 MDHEN and CDR2 SYDVKM come from the germline V gene. With 5 bases removed from V and 5 bases from J, the gap between germline ends came to 18 bases. This CDR3 is built from 15 residues. As DNA, the CDR3 is TGTGCCAGCAGTCCCGGGGGGAGAGGGAGGACTGAAGCTTTCTTT. Its translation: CASSPGGRGRTEAFF.

This chain uses TRBV18 with TRBJ1-5, with TRBD1 matching over 7 bases. The CDR3 runs to 15 residues. V dropped 3 bases and J dropped 4; count of bases not matched to a gene: 6. The germline V gene has CDR1 KGHSH and CDR2 LQKENI. The CDR3 sequence is CASSPRDSRNQPQHF. The CDR3 region has the DNA TGTGCCAGCTCACCCCGGGACAGCCGAAATCAGCCCCAGCATTTT.

In regard to this clone: Other DNA sequences within the sample encode an identical CDR3. J is TRBJ2-3 and V is TRBV3-1 (or the pseudogene TRBV3-2); 10 positions match TRBD2. J was trimmed by 1 base and V by 4 bases; bases with no gene match: 5. Per germline, CDR1 LGHDT and CDR2 YNNKEL (reference sequence). The CDR3 spans 16 residues. CDR3 nucleotide sequence: TGTGCCAGCAGCCGCCGTCTAGCGGGGGGCACAGATACGCAGTATTTT. Its protein product is CASSRRLAGGTDTQYF.

The rearrangement joins TRBV9 to TRBJ1-1; 7 bases are shared with TRBD1. The CDR3 has 16 amino acids. Germline CDR1 and CDR2: SGDLS and YYNGEE. The V segment lost 3 bases and the J segment 0 bases; nucleotides outside the gene matches: 8. The CDR3 here is CASSAAGQPMNTEAFF. CDR3 in DNA: TGTGCCAGCAGCGCCGCGGGACAGCCCATGAACACTGAAGCTTTCTTT.

The chain employs TRBV4-1 and TRBJ1-4; TRBD1 aligns across 8 bases. V lost 2 bases, J lost 2 bases, and 4 bases stayed unmatched. Germline lookup yields CDR1 MGHRA and CDR2 YSYEKL. This CDR3 contains 16 residues. In DNA form, the CDR3 reads TGCGCCAGCAGCCAACCAAACAGGGGGACTAATGAAAAACTGTTTTTT. This encodes CASSQPNRGTNEKLFF.

J is TRBJ2-1 and V is TRBV13; 12 positions agree with TRBD2. This CDR3 has 14 amino acids. Germline CDR1 and CDR2: PRHDT and FYEKMQ (reference sequence). The ends lost 5 bases at V and 13 bases at J; junction bases unmatched: 9. The CDR3 DNA follows: TGTGCCAGCAGCGTGGGGACTAGCGGGTCAATTCAGTTCTTC. It specifies CASSVGTSGSIQFF.

This clone is a singleton in its sample. The chain combines TRBV7-8 with TRBJ1-2; 8 bases map to TRBD1. V shed 5 bases, J shed 8 bases, and the junction held 7 bases outside the gene matches. The V gene's germline CDR1 is SGHVS and CDR2 FQNEAQ. This CDR3 has 13 amino acids. The CDR3 DNA reads TGTGCCAGCAGCCGCCGACAGGGGCACGGCTACACCTTC. As protein: CASSRRQGHGYTF.